The present entry profiles one T cell receptor beta chain with its context. In the source study's methods: Estimation of nucleated cell counts relied on the amplification of reference gene primers. Here immunoSEQ multiplex PCR was the method, and the copy in TCRdb shows in-frame clones only, minus some. V and J calls and clone size are copied from that table; D and trimming were computed from the DNA. This table has more than 300,000 clones, about nine tenths appearing once. The CDR3 consists of 12 residues. Deletions cut 2 bases from V and 2 bases from J, with 2 bases between. Germline assignment: CDR1 SNHLY and CDR2 FYNNEI. The sample belongs to a study of blood T cell repertoires in COVID-19. Adults between about 18 and 89 years of age took part from 20 to 25 US areas. Clinical histories supplied by participants themselves formed the basis of cohort assignment. Either two negative PCRs, clearance, or symptom resolution qualified Cohort 3 donors as recovered.

V usage is TRBV2 and J usage is TRBJ2-3; D is ambiguous. The sequenced material came from PBMCs or T cells enriched from blood (not recorded which). This TCR was recovered from a woman aged 18-35 years who had recovered from COVID-19. CDR3 amino acids: CASSEYTDTQYF. CDR3 bases: TGTGCCAGCAGTGAATACACAGATACGCAGTATTTT.